The T cell receptor beta chain under discussion was sequenced for a study of regulatory T cells in long-lasting Graves disease. Study in general: The criterion for persistent Graves' disease was over 5 years of antithyroid drugs with positive TSH receptor antibodies. Study results and caveats: New patients shared about a thousand public clonotypes, fewer than the 2,741 shared by persistent patients. Persistent disease samples used TRBV28, TRBJ1-2 and TRBJ2-5 preferentially.

As for this clonotype: No antigen is known for it.

Sequencing libraries for TCR beta were prepared with iRepertoire HTBI primers and Arm-PCR of CDR3 regions. Via MiXCR, TCRdb re-called the multiplex PCR reads, giving one row per CDR3 protein. The sample includes roughly 400,000 distinct CDR3 sequences, 21% seen only once; the top ten take around 15%. Germline-derived CDR1 and CDR2 are LNHNV and YYDKDF (reference sequence). The V end was cut by 0 bases, the J end by 8 bases, with 13 bases between. The CDR3 is made up of 15 amino acids. Noted time point: persistent/refractory GD, antithyroid drugs over 5 years with positive TRAb. Researchers made the TCR library from RNA that was extracted from PBMCs.

This TCR was recovered from a female donor with Graves disease. The sample here was peripheral blood mononuclear cells (PBMCs), taken when the disease was refractory, from a patient treated with antithyroid drugs. The chain joins TRBV15 to TRBJ1-4; TRBD1 is a possible D gene (5 bases). In nucleotides, the CDR3 is TGTGCCACCAGCAGAGAAGTAGCAGGGAGCGAAAAACTGTTTTTT. This encodes CATSREVAGSEKLFF.